The present T cell receptor beta chain was sequenced within a study of OX40 agonist ivuxolimab in advanced cancers. Study background: People in dose escalation had one of these cancers: hepatocellular carcinoma, melanoma, renal cell or head and neck cancer. Aged roughly 20 to 79 with a mean of approximately 57 years, they were more than 80% male. Study-level findings and limits: CD4+ and CD8+ blood T cells expanded clonally by week 6 at 0.1 to 3.0 mg/kg. The study found that CD8+ T cells averaged more expanded clones than CD4+.

Germline CDR1 MDHEN, CDR2 SYDVKM. V was shortened by 2 bases and J by 1 base, with 1 base between the two germline ends. This CDR3 region has 12 residues. Profiling relied on immunoSEQ multiplex PCR, and the TCRdb table lists in-frame clones only, not all of them. In the table there are tens of thousands of clones, 88% of which are singletons. To note about this clone: The antigen is not known.

The chain has TRBV28 and TRBJ2-3; D is unresolved. The clonotype comes from an adult with an advanced solid tumor such as melanoma, head and neck, liver or kidney cancer. The sample was CD4+ or CD8+ T cells sorted from blood, taken in a trial of the OX40 agonist ivuxolimab. The CDR3 region is CASSLRTDTQYF. The CDR3, as DNA: TGTGCCAGCAGTTTACGCACAGATACGCAGTATTTT.